This record covers a single TCR beta chain. The sample belongs to a study of control samples from healthy donors and cancer patients. Trimming stripped 6 bases from V and 8 bases from J, with 19 bases between. Germline-derived CDR1 and CDR2 are SNHLY and FYNNEI. There are 14 residues in the CDR3. The table came from immunoSEQ multiplex PCR; TCRdb's copy has only in-frame clones and leaves some out. The repertoire consists of roughly 400,000 clones, with 75% to 95% occurring once and the leading ten covering roughly 6.4%. Input material: PBMCs. The rearrangement uses TRBV2 and TRBJ1-2; maybe TRBD1 (5 bases). The sequence derives from a man aged 35-49 years with head and neck cancer. The CDR3 nucleotides are TGTGCCAGCAGCCAGCCGGGGGGAAAGACGGGCTACACCTTC. The encoded protein is CASSQPGGKTGYTF. The variable domain in full, with the rest retrieved from reference TRBV2 and TRBJ1-2, is EPEVTQTPSHQVTQMGQEVILRCVPISNHLYFYWYRQILGQKVEFLVSFYNNEISEKSEIFDDQFSVERPDGSNFTLKIRSTKLEDSAMYFCASSQPGGKTGYTFGSGTRLTVV.